Only a few counts were recorded for the clone carrying this T cell receptor beta chain. The antigen is undetermined. TCRdb reprocessed the 5' RACE reads via MiXCR and lists one record per CDR3 protein. The table includes 200,000 to 300,000 distinct CDR3 sequences, roughly 17% detected once. This specimen belongs to a study of T-cell memory formation after mild COVID-19. The wider study: Largely, the TCR clusters proved donor specific.

The CDR3 consists of 12 residues. Germline CDR1 and CDR2: LGHDT and YNNKEL (reference sequence). Trimming removed 8 bases from V and 11 bases from J, with 16 bases in between. Notes on the study in general: Whereas later expanders leaned CD4+, clones contracting day 15 to 85 showed a balanced CD4/CD8 makeup.

The chain couples TRBV3-1 to TRBJ2-1; TRBD2 might be the D (6 bases). The sequence derives from a man aged 18 to 29 who had mild COVID-19 (a few samples of this study predate the infection). Cell type and time point are not known. What was sequenced was PBMCs or a T cell subset sorted from them (not recorded which). The CDR3 spells CASGLTGTQQFF. The CDR3 DNA is TGTGCCAGCGGGCTAACCGGGACTCAGCAGTTCTTC.